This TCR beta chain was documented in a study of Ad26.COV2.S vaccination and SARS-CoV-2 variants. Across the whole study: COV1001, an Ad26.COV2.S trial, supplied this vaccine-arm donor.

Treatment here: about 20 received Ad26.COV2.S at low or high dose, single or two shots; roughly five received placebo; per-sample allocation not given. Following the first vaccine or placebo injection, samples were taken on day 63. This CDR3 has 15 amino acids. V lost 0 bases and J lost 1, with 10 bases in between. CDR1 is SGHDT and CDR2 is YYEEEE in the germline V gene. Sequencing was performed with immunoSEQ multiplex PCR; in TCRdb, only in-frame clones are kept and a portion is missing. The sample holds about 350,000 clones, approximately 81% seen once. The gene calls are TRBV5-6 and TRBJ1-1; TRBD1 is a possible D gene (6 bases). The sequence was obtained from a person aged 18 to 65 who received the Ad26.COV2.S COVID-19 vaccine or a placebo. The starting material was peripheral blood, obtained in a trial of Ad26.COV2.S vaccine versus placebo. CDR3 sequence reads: CASSLEGGWNTEAFF. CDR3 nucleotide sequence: TGTGCCAGCAGCTTGGAAGGGGGATGGAACACTGAAGCTTTCTTT.